This is a list of T cell receptor beta chains from one sample in a study of blood T cell repertoires in COVID-19. Profiling relied on immunoSEQ multiplex PCR, and the TCRdb table lists in-frame clones only, not all of them. The sample has some 80,000 clones, roughly 76% seen once. The material sequenced was peripheral blood. The receptors shown here come from a woman older than 75 with active or convalescent COVID-19. The conserved cysteine and the conserved F or W are not part of the CDR3 here. Each record gives: clone size, V gene, CDR3 protein. Clone size, where shown, is once, few, many, or a class for clones that have expanded.

clone_size: -
v_call: TRBV2
cdr3_aa: ASSETTGYGYT

clone_size: -
v_call: TRBV6-2/TRBV6-3
cdr3_aa: ASSANRDGELF

clone_size: -
v_call: TRBV10-3
cdr3_aa: AISELAGGQETQY

clone_size: -
v_call: TRBV5-1
cdr3_aa: ASSSQGAQPQH

clone_size: -
v_call: TRBV30
cdr3_aa: AWRPFSGNTIY

clone_size: few
v_call: TRBV6-6
cdr3_aa: ASSYSRDTGYT

clone_size: -
v_call: TRBV19
cdr3_aa: ASTTGVPNTEAF

clone_size: -
v_call: TRBV7-2
cdr3_aa: ASSLYTATNEKLF

clone_size: -
v_call: TRBV29-1
cdr3_aa: SVETGGGNEKLF

clone_size: -
v_call: TRBV7-9
cdr3_aa: ASSLSDRDSYEQY

clone_size: -
v_call: TRBV4-1
cdr3_aa: ASSQVDSDGYT

clone_size: -
v_call: TRBV24-1
cdr3_aa: ATSDPRGSETQY

clone_size: -
v_call: TRBV27
cdr3_aa: ATTTGRNQPQH

clone_size: -
v_call: TRBV10-3
cdr3_aa: AIAGGMNTEAF

clone_size: -
v_call: TRBV7-9
cdr3_aa: ASRPAGQGYTEAF

clone_size: -
v_call: TRBV19
cdr3_aa: ARRHPLRDRGEDEQF

clone_size: -
v_call: TRBV3-1/TRBV3-2
cdr3_aa: ASSQDQSSPLH

clone_size: once
v_call: TRBV5-1
cdr3_aa: ASTQSGTGDGYT

clone_size: -
v_call: TRBV7-8
cdr3_aa: ASTRRGTGEQY

clone_size: -
v_call: TRBV4-3
cdr3_aa: ASSQDFDLAGEGDTQY

clone_size: few
v_call: TRBV27
cdr3_aa: ASSLGNGGHEQY

clone_size: -
v_call: TRBV24-1
cdr3_aa: AIGQPTSRSYEQY

clone_size: -
v_call: TRBV7-9
cdr3_aa: ASSQSDYLEQF

clone_size: -
v_call: TRBV5-6
cdr3_aa: ASSRGRGRGDSGANVLT

clone_size: -
v_call: TRBV10-3
cdr3_aa: AISEGRGSNQPQH

clone_size: -
v_call: TRBV6-2/TRBV6-3
cdr3_aa: ASSPRQGSYEQY

clone_size: -
v_call: TRBV10-3
cdr3_aa: AISDRTSGAGNEQY

clone_size: -
v_call: TRBV29-1
cdr3_aa: SVTGTGSSYEQY

clone_size: -
v_call: TRBV4-3
cdr3_aa: ASSQDLRTLGNEQF

clone_size: -
v_call: TRBV4-3
cdr3_aa: ASSQGLQETQY

clone_size: -
v_call: TRBV19
cdr3_aa: ASSIALSSYEQY

clone_size: -
v_call: TRBV12-3/TRBV12-4
cdr3_aa: ASSLQGDLPQH

clone_size: few
v_call: TRBV19
cdr3_aa: ASSIGTSNEQF

clone_size: -
v_call: TRBV7-9
cdr3_aa: ASSFRQGAIYGYT

clone_size: -
v_call: TRBV7-2
cdr3_aa: ASSLGDSVGSPLH

clone_size: -
v_call: TRBV11-2
cdr3_aa: ASSLDLAGGRNEQF

clone_size: -
v_call: TRBV27
cdr3_aa: ASSLSGTGNTGELF

clone_size: -
v_call: TRBV11-2
cdr3_aa: ASSRGAGETQY

clone_size: -
v_call: TRBV11-2
cdr3_aa: ASSIRTSGGASTDTQY

clone_size: -
v_call: TRBV24-1
cdr3_aa: ATSDLGAGGARTGELF

clone_size: -
v_call: TRBV7-8
cdr3_aa: ASSFSPSLGQSTNTGELF

clone_size: few
v_call: TRBV19
cdr3_aa: ASSIQTGRGYT

clone_size: -
v_call: TRBV5-1
cdr3_aa: ASRPGTSNTGELF

clone_size: -
v_call: TRBV7-9
cdr3_aa: ASSFLYRGRYSGANVLT

clone_size: -
v_call: TRBV21-1
cdr3_aa: ASGRPTSTDTQY

clone_size: once
v_call: TRBV2
cdr3_aa: ASSGDRGRETQY

clone_size: -
v_call: TRBV18
cdr3_aa: ASSPGTSGTGTDTQY

clone_size: -
v_call: TRBV3-1/TRBV3-2
cdr3_aa: ASSQPRVNQETQY

clone_size: -
v_call: TRBV3-1/TRBV3-2
cdr3_aa: ASSQFVENTEAF

clone_size: few
v_call: TRBV19
cdr3_aa: ASSMSSAQH

clone_size: -
v_call: TRBV29-1
cdr3_aa: SVVPGTNLHEQY

clone_size: many
v_call: TRBV28
cdr3_aa: ASSVRGGRNNEQF

clone_size: -
v_call: TRBV12-3/TRBV12-4
cdr3_aa: ASSLAYGDEAF

clone_size: few
v_call: TRBV10-3
cdr3_aa: ATRTGTSTDTQY

clone_size: -
v_call: TRBV11-2
cdr3_aa: ASSPGGGRNSPLH

clone_size: -
v_call: TRBV6-2/TRBV6-3
cdr3_aa: ASRPSGGGTDTQY